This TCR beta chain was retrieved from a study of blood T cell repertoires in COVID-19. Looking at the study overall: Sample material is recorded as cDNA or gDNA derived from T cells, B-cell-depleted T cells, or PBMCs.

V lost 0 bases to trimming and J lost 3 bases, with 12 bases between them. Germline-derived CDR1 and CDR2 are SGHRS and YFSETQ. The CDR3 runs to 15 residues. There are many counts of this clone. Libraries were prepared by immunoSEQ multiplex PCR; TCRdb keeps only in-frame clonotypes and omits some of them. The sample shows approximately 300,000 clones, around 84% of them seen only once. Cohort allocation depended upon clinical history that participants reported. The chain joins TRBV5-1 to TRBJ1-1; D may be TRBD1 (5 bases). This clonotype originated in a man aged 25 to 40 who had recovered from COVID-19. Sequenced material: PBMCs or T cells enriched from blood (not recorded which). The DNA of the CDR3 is TGCGCCAGCAGCTTGGTAGTGGGCAGGGACACTGAAGCTTTCTTT. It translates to CASSLVVGRDTEAFF.